A selection of T cell receptor beta chains follows, all from one sample in a study of T-cell reconstitution after alpha-beta-depleted transplantation in children. TCRdb fed the PCR reads into MiXCR, producing one record per CDR3 protein. The sample consists of about 16,000 distinct CDR3 sequences, about 8% of them appearing once. This material consisted of PBMCs, mostly from graft donor cells, taken 60 days after TCRalphabeta/CD19-depleted stem cell transplant. Source of these receptors: a boy younger than two who had a stem cell transplant for Wiskott-Aldrich syndrome, so the T cells may come from the graft donor. CDR3s include the opening cysteine and the closing phenylalanine or tryptophan. D genes are given only for firm matches. Clone size appears in some rows only: once, few, many, or a class for an expanded clone.

v_call,j_call,clone_size,d_call,cdr3_nt,cdr3_aa
TRBV6-2/TRBV6-3,TRBJ2-1,many,.,TGTGCCAGCAGTTACTCGTATAATGAGCAGTTCTTC,CASSYSYNEQFF
TRBV3-1,TRBJ1-1,few,.,TGTGCCAGCAGCCAAGTAGAGATGAACACTGAAGCTTTCTTT,CASSQVEMNTEAFF
TRBV2,TRBJ1-1,many,.,TGTGCCAGCACCAGTCAACAGGGGAACACTGAAGCTTTCTTT,CASTSQQGNTEAFF
TRBV10-1,TRBJ2-7,few,TRBD1,TGCGCCAGCAGTCGAGACTGGGACAGCGGTGAGCAGTACTTC,CASSRDWDSGEQYF
TRBV5-1,TRBJ2-5,.,.,TGCGCCAGCAGCTTGGGAGGGTCGGAGACCCAGTACTTC,CASSLGGSETQYF
TRBV24-1,TRBJ2-2,medium-sized,.,TGTGCCACCAGTGATTTGAGACTCACCGGGGAGCTGTTTTTT,CATSDLRLTGELFF
TRBV20-1,TRBJ2-7,many,TRBD2,TGCAGTGCTAGTTTACTAGCGGGACCTCCTTCCTACGAGCAGTACTTC,CSASLLAGPPSYEQYF
TRBV5-1,TRBJ2-7,few,.,TGCGCCAGCAGCCCCTCAGCGGGTTACGAGCAGTACTTC,CASSPSAGYEQYF
TRBV18,TRBJ1-1,many,.,TGTGCCAGCTCACCTCAGGGTTTCGATGAAGCTTTCTTT,CASSPQGFDEAFF
TRBV20-1,TRBJ2-7,many,.,TGCAGTGCCCAGGGGGGGCCGCCCTACGAGCAGTACTTC,CSAQGGPPYEQYF
TRBV7-2,TRBJ2-7,.,TRBD1,TGTGCCAGCAGCTTAGCCCAGGGGGACCCGCGTTACTTC,CASSLAQGDPRYF
TRBV5-1,TRBJ1-1,many,.,TGCGCCAGCAGCTTGTCAGGGAGGAACACTGAAGCTTTCTTT,CASSLSGRNTEAFF
TRBV28,TRBJ2-7,.,TRBD1,TGTGCCAGCAGTATCCAACCGGGACAGATCTACGAGCAGTACTTC,CASSIQPGQIYEQYF
TRBV5-1,TRBJ2-7,.,.,TGCGCCAGCAGCCTTACCGGGACCGCCCCCTACGAGCAGTACTTC,CASSLTGTAPYEQYF
TRBV20-1,TRBJ2-7,many,TRBD1,TGCAGTGCTACCGAGACAGGGGCCTACGAGCAGTACTTC,CSATETGAYEQYF
TRBV11-2,TRBJ2-7,few,TRBD2,TGTGCCAGCAGCCGATTAGCGGGATCGGCCTACGAGCAGTACTTC,CASSRLAGSAYEQYF
TRBV9,TRBJ2-7,many,TRBD1,TGTGCCAGCAGCGTAGATCCTAAACAGGGGGCCTACGAGCAGTACTTC,CASSVDPKQGAYEQYF
TRBV4-2,TRBJ2-1,many,.,TGTGCCAGCAGCCAAGCACGGGAGCAGAATGAGCAGTTCTTC,CASSQAREQNEQFF
TRBV3-1,TRBJ2-2,many,.,TGTGCCAGCAGCCAAGCATCGCCAGGGGGGCTCGGGGAGCTGTTTTTT,CASSQASPGGLGELFF
TRBV5-8,TRBJ2-7,.,TRBD2,TGTGCCAGCAGCCGGACTAGCGGACGGACCTACGAGCAGTACTTC,CASSRTSGRTYEQYF
TRBV19,TRBJ1-1,many,.,TGTGCCAGTAGTATAAGGGGACTTGGCACTGAAGCTTTCTTT,CASSIRGLGTEAFF
TRBV5-1,TRBJ1-1,many,TRBD1,TGCGCCAGCAGCTCCCTTTTGACAGGGATGAACACTGAAGCTTTCTTT,CASSSLLTGMNTEAFF
TRBV20-1,TRBJ2-1,many,.,TGCAGTGCTAGAGATTCCGGGCCTAGGTCCTACAATGAGCAGTTCTTC,CSARDSGPRSYNEQFF
TRBV28,TRBJ2-1,.,TRBD2,TGTGCCAGCAGCGAAAATAGCGGGAGGGAGTTCTTC,CASSENSGREFF
TRBV4-1,TRBJ2-7,.,TRBD2,TGCGCCAGCAGCCAAGACAATTTTAGCGGGAGGGCGAAGGAGCAGTACTTC,CASSQDNFSGRAKEQYF
TRBV7-9,TRBJ1-1,few,.,TGTGCCAGCAGCTTGGGACCGACAGAAGTTTTCTTT,CASSLGPTEVFF
TRBV5-1,TRBJ2-1,many,.,TGCGCCAGCAGCTTGGAGGTAGTGGGTGAGCAGTTCTTC,CASSLEVVGEQFF
TRBV4-1,TRBJ2-7,medium-sized,TRBD1,TGCGCCAGCAGCCAAGGGGGCCCGGGACAGGGTTTTGGGGAGCAGTACTTC,CASSQGGPGQGFGEQYF
TRBV16,TRBJ2-1,many,.,TGTGCCAGCAGCGAGCTACCGACAGGACTATACAATGAGCAGTTCTTC,CASSELPTGLYNEQFF
TRBV6-5,TRBJ1-1,many,.,TGTGCCAGCAGGGGGCCCCCCAGGAACACTGAAGCTTTCTTT,CASRGPPRNTEAFF
TRBV11-2,TRBJ2-5,many,.,TGTGCCAGCAGCTTAGAGGGCAGGGGCCAAGAGACCCAGTACTTC,CASSLEGRGQETQYF
TRBV7-2,TRBJ2-3,.,.,TGTGCCAGCACCAAGAGACTAACGGCAGATACGCAGTATTTT,CASTKRLTADTQYF
TRBV18,TRBJ2-5,many,.,TGTGCCAGCTCACCACCAAGGGTACAAGAGACCCAGTACTTC,CASSPPRVQETQYF
TRBV12-3/TRBV12-4,TRBJ1-2,many,.,TGTGCCAGCAGTTTAGAGTGGAGTGGCTACACCTTC,CASSLEWSGYTF
TRBV2,TRBJ2-7,many,.,TGTGCCAGCAGTAGGGACCTCTCCTACGAGCAGTACTTC,CASSRDLSYEQYF
TRBV3-1,TRBJ2-5,many,.,TGTGCCAGCAGCCAAGTTAATGAGCTTGGAGAGACCCAGTACTTC,CASSQVNELGETQYF
TRBV4-2,TRBJ2-2,many,TRBD2,TGTGCCAGCAGCCAGACTAGCGGCAACACCGGGGAGCTGTTTTTT,CASSQTSGNTGELFF
TRBV15,TRBJ1-1,few,.,TGTGCCACCAGCAGAGAATCGAGGGGGAACACTGAAGCTTTCTTT,CATSRESRGNTEAFF
TRBV7-9,TRBJ2-7,many,.,TGTGCCAGCAGCGCGACCCGGGACCGTAAATACGAGCAGTACTTC,CASSATRDRKYEQYF
TRBV5-5,TRBJ2-7,few,TRBD1,TGTGCCAGCAGCTTGGAACGGGACAGAAAGGAGCAGTACTTC,CASSLERDRKEQYF
TRBV20-1,TRBJ2-1,many,TRBD2,TGCAGTGCTAGGGCTGATGGACTAGTTAATGAGCAGTTCTTC,CSARADGLVNEQFF
TRBV5-1,TRBJ2-7,many,.,TGCGCCAGCAGCTTGAGGGGATTCCTCTCCTACGAGCAGTACTTC,CASSLRGFLSYEQYF
TRBV29-1,TRBJ2-7,many,TRBD2,TGCAGCGTTGCGGGACTAGCGGAGGCGAGCTCCTACGAGCAGTACTTC,CSVAGLAEASSYEQYF
TRBV7-3,TRBJ2-7,.,.,TGTGCCAGCAGCCTGACACATCCTAAGGAGCAGTACTTC,CASSLTHPKEQYF
TRBV20-1,TRBJ1-2,medium-sized,.,TGCAGTGCTTATACAGGGCACTATGGCTACACCTTC,CSAYTGHYGYTF
TRBV18,TRBJ2-1,.,.,TGTGCCAGCTCACCCTCTCAGGGGGGGGATGAGCAGTTCTTC,CASSPSQGGDEQFF
TRBV20-1,TRBJ2-2,many,.,TGCAGTGCTGAGGCGGCGGACCCATACACCGGGGAGCTGTTTTTT,CSAEAADPYTGELFF
TRBV7-9,TRBJ2-1,many,.,TGTGCCAGCAGCTTAGGAAGCTCCTACAATGAGCAGTTCTTC,CASSLGSSYNEQFF
TRBV5-5,TRBJ2-5,few,TRBD1,TGTGCCAGCAGCGCAACCGGGACAGAGGAGACCCAGTACTTC,CASSATGTEETQYF
TRBV5-1,TRBJ1-3,many,.,TGCGCCAGCAGGCGAACCGTTGGAAACACCATATATTTT,CASRRTVGNTIYF
TRBV27,TRBJ2-7,many,.,TGTGCCAGCAGTTCCAGTCCCTACGAGCAGTACTTC,CASSSSPYEQYF
TRBV6-2/TRBV6-3,TRBJ2-7,many,TRBD1,TGTGCCAGCAGGGGGGGACAGGGGGCTACCTACGAGCAGTACTTC,CASRGGQGATYEQYF
TRBV28,TRBJ2-7,.,.,TGTGCCAACTCGAAACGGGGGGCTAGTTCCCTCGAGCAGTACTTC,CANSKRGASSLEQYF
TRBV29-1,TRBJ2-1,.,.,TGCAGCGTTGACAGACCGGGGAAAATTGAGCAGTTCTTC,CSVDRPGKIEQFF
TRBV6-1,TRBJ2-6,.,.,TGTGCCAGCAAACAACGCTCTGGGGCCAACGTCCTGACTTTC,CASKQRSGANVLTF
TRBV18,TRBJ2-3,.,.,TGTGCCAGCTCACCGGGGTCCCGAGGCCCACCTTCCACAGATACGCAGTATTTT,CASSPGSRGPPSTDTQYF
TRBV3-1,TRBJ2-3,many,.,TGTGCCAGCAGCCAAGATTCTAGCACAGATACGCAGTATTTT,CASSQDSSTDTQYF
TRBV19,TRBJ1-5,.,TRBD1,TGTGCCAGCAGACAGGGGGCGGATCAGCCCCAGCATTTT,CASRQGADQPQHF
TRBV27,TRBJ2-3,once,TRBD2,TGTGCCAGCAGTTCTGGACGGGAGGGCCGCACAGATACGCAGTATTTT,CASSSGREGRTDTQYF